Below, one TCR beta chain is given with its context. The antigen is unknown. The data were obtained in a study of shared clonotypes between healthy human individuals. The V end was cut by 5 bases, the J end by 6 bases, with 17 bases between. The germline gives CDR1 SGHAT, CDR2 FQDESV (reference sequence). The CDR3 has 14 residues. The donors were adults (healthy and HIV-negative) with no recent acute infections or vaccinations. Genomic DNA for unsorted samples, which was extracted with the QIAamp DNA Blood Mini kit, came from 81 million or so PBMCs. Assay: immunoSEQ multiplex PCR; the TCRdb copy retains only in-frame clones and omits some. Among about half a million clones listed, 65% to 85% were seen once. Study results and limitations: Clonotype sharing across donors was expected to vary with sequencing depth. What limited the represented genetic and exposure-history diversity was the small number of donors.

Sequenced: PBMCs. This chain joins TRBV11-1 and TRBJ2-7; D might be TRBD2 (5 bases). This receptor was obtained from a woman aged 35 to 49 in good health. Some clones in this sample may be carry-over from other donors' samples. CDR3 nucleotide sequence: TGTGCCAGCAGCCGCCTACTAGTCGGTCGCGAGCAGTACTTC. It codes for CASSRLLVGREQYF.